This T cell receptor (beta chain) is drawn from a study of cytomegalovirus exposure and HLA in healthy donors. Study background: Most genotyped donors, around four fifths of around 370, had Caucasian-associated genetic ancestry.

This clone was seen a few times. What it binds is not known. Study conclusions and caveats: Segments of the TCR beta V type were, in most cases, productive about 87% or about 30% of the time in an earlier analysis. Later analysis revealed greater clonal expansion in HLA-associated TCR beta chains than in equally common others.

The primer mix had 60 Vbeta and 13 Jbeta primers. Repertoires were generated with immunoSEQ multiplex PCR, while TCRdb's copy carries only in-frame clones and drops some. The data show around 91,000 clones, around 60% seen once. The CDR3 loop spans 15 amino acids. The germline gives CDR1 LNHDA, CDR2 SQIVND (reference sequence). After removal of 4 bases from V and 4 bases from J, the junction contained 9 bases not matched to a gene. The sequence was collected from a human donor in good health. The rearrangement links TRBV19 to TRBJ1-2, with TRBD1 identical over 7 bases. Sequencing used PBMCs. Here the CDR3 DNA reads TGTGCCAGTAGTAGTGGGCCAGGGGGTGTCTATGGCTACACCTTC. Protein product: CASSSGPGGVYGYTF.